This T cell receptor (beta chain) was sequenced in a study of T cell responses to AZD1222 COVID-19 vaccine. Study findings and constraints: Unmutated variant regions reportedly attract nearly half of all spike-specific TCRs. Repertoires were obtained solely post-peak T cell response.

On this clone: Its specificity is unknown.

Profiling relied on immunoSEQ multiplex PCR, and the TCRdb table lists in-frame clones only, not all of them. Here the sample spans 120,000 or so clones, about 90% being singletons. V lost 1 base to trimming and J lost 10 bases, with 17 bases between them. Germline V gene sequence: CDR1 SGHTA, CDR2 FQGNSA. This CDR3 spans 15 amino acids. The specimen comprised peripheral blood, sampled on day 0 of MenACWY control vaccination. This clonotype originated in an adult in good health. The gene calls are TRBV7-2 and TRBJ2-1; D gene unclear. The CDR3 region is CASSLVGDSWGEQFF. The CDR3 DNA sequence: TGTGCCAGCAGCTTAGTAGGCGATTCCTGGGGAGAGCAGTTCTTC.